These 22 T cell receptor beta chains came from one sample sequenced in a study of radiotherapy plus CTLA-4 blockade in lung cancer. Method: immunoSEQ multiplex PCR; TCRdb's copy keeps in-frame clones and lacks some. The sample has about 120,000 clones, around 75% seen once. Source: peripheral blood, taken from a patient treated with radiotherapy plus ipilimumab. These receptors originate from a human donor with non-small cell lung cancer who had a partial response to radiotherapy plus ipilimumab.

The chain has TRBV30 and TRBJ1-1, with TRBD1 matching over 7 bases. The CDR3 is 13 residues long. The V and J ends lost 2 bases and 5 bases, in that order; junction bases with no gene match: 5. Germline-derived CDR1 and CDR2 are GTSNPN and SVGIG (reference sequence). The CDR3 loop reads CAWSHSGGTEAFF. CDR3 nucleotides: TGTGCCTGGAGTCATTCAGGGGGGACTGAAGCTTTCTTT. The entire variable domain, with the rest obtained from reference TRBV30 and TRBJ1-1, is as follows: SQTIHQWPATLVQPVGSPLSLECTVEGTSNPNLYWYRQAAGRGLQLLFYSVGIGQISSEVPQNLSASRPQDRQFILSSKKLLLSDSGFYLCAWSHSGGTEAFFGQGTRLTVV.

The rearrangement joins TRBV4-1 to TRBJ2-2; D remains ambiguous. This CDR3 region has 13 residues. The V gene's germline CDR1 is MGHRA and CDR2 YSYEKL. V was pared by 0 bases and J by 7 bases, with 6 bases between. CDR3 nucleotides: TGCGCCAGCAGCCAAGAAATCGGCGGGGAGCTGTTTTTT. Translated: CASSQEIGGELFF.

The V call is TRBV2, the J call TRBJ1-1; TRBD1 might be the D (5 bases). The CDR3 contains 11 residues. The V end lost 6 bases, the J end lost 3 bases, and 5 bases lay between the germline ends. CDR1 is SNHLY, CDR2 FYNNEI, per germline. The CDR3 protein is CASSRDTEAFF. For the CDR3, the DNA is TGTGCCAGCAGCAGGGACACTGAAGCTTTCTTT.

The V call is TRBV13, the J call TRBJ1-5; 7 bases match TRBD1. Germline assignment: CDR1 PRHDT and CDR2 FYEKMQ (reference sequence). CDR3 length equals 15 residues. V shed 4 bases, J shed 2 bases, and the junction held 5 bases outside the gene matches. The CDR3 loop reads CASSSNRGGNQPQHF. For the CDR3, the DNA is TGTGCCAGCAGCTCGAACAGGGGAGGCAATCAGCCCCAGCATTTT. The full variable domain, its missing parts supplied by reference TRBV13 and TRBJ1-5, is AAGVIQSPRHLIKEKRETATLKCYPIPRHDTVYWYQQGPGQDPQFLISFYEKMQSDKGSIPDRFSAQQFSDYHSELNMSSLELGDSALYFCASSSNRGGNQPQHFGDGTRLSIL.

This clone appeared once. This chain links TRBV7-2 with TRBJ1-6; 7 bases agree with TRBD1. Germline assignment: CDR1 SGHTA and CDR2 FQGNSA. The CDR3 loop spans 16 amino acids. The J segment lost 9 bases and the V segment lost 0 bases, leaving 8 bases of the junction unmatched. The CDR3, as DNA: TGTGCCAGCAGCTTAGCAAACAGGGGAGCGAGTTCACCCCTCCACTTT. It is translated as CASSLANRGASSPLHF.

This rearrangement joins TRBV7-3 to TRBJ2-3; 11 nucleotides match TRBD2. Per germline, CDR1 SGHTA and CDR2 FQGTGA. The V gene end was trimmed by 4 bases and the J gene end by 2 bases; junction bases not matched to a gene: 5. CDR3 length equals 16 residues. The DNA for the CDR3 is TGTGCCAGCAGCTCAGGGACTAGCGGAATCACAGATACGCAGTATTTT. As protein: CASSSGTSGITDTQYF.

The rearrangement joins TRBV7-2 to TRBJ2-1; TRBD2 aligns across 9 bases. J gave up 8 bases and V 5 bases, and 16 bases lay outside the gene matches. The germline gives CDR1 SGHTA, CDR2 FQGNSA. The CDR3 loop spans 17 amino acids. CDR3 in amino acids: CASSRTGQLAGIDEQFF. CDR3 DNA sequence: TGTGCCAGCAGCCGAACGGGGCAACTAGCGGGTATCGATGAGCAGTTCTTC. The variable domain in full, with the rest retrieved from reference TRBV7-2 and TRBJ2-1, is GAGVSQSPSNKVTEKGKDVELRCDPISGHTALYWYRQSLGQGLEFLIYFQGNSAPDKSGLPSDRFSAERTGGSVSTLTIQRTQQEDSAVYLCASSRTGQLAGIDEQFFGPGTRLTVL.

The J gene is TRBJ2-7, the V gene TRBV10-2; weak D call: TRBD1 (6 bases). This CDR3 is 13 amino acids long. V was clipped by 6 bases and J by 2 bases, with 11 bases between them. The germline V gene has CDR1 WSHSY and CDR2 SAAADI. DNA for the CDR3: TGCGCCAGCAGCGGGACACGTGCCTACGAGCAGTACTTC. Amino acid sequence: CASSGTRAYEQYF.

The chain combines TRBV15 with TRBJ1-2; 7 bases are shared with TRBD1. V gave up 0 bases and J gave up 1 base; unmatched junction bases: 8. The germline V gene has CDR1 LNHNV and CDR2 YYDKDF (reference sequence). The CDR3 has 17 amino acids. In nucleotides, the CDR3 is TGTGCCACCAGCAGAGATCTTCTACAGGGGCATAACTATGGCTACACCTTC. Translation: CATSRDLLQGHNYGYTF.

The chain is built from TRBV2 and TRBJ2-5; 9 bases agree with TRBD1. The V gene's germline CDR1 is SNHLY and CDR2 FYNNEI. The CDR3 extends over 13 amino acids. Trimming cost V 7 bases and J 8 bases; bases outside gene matches: 8. The CDR3 loop reads CASTLTGGPTQYF. The CDR3 DNA sequence: TGTGCCAGCACTCTCACAGGGGGCCCTACCCAGTACTTC.

This clone came up a few times. The chain is built from TRBV28 and TRBJ1-4; TRBD1 agrees at 8 bases. The trim removed 4 bases at V and 7 bases at J, leaving 8 bases unmatched. This CDR3 has 15 amino acids. CDR1 and CDR2 from the germline V gene are MDHEN and SYDVKM. The CDR3 sequence is CASSSGQGEGEKLFF. As DNA, the CDR3 is TGTGCCAGCAGTTCAGGACAGGGCGAGGGTGAAAAACTGTTTTTT.

The rearrangement joins TRBV5-1 to TRBJ2-6, with D perhaps matching TRBD2 (5 bases). Trimming cost V 0 bases and J 0 bases, with 22 bases left between them. The germline V gene has CDR1 SGHRS and CDR2 YFSETQ. This CDR3 spans 21 amino acids. CDR3 sequence: CASSLGRIQAVEYSGANVLTF. The CDR3 nucleotides are TGCGCCAGCAGCTTGGGGAGGATCCAAGCCGTCGAATACTCTGGGGCCAACGTCCTGACTTTC.

As for this clone: An end of the junction does not agree with germline; a read error may underlie this. This chain connects TRBV27 to TRBJ2-2; tentatively, D is TRBD2 (5 bases). The CDR3 sequence is 16 residues long. Germline CDR1 and CDR2: MNHEY and SMNVEV (reference sequence). This CDR3 is CASRLMGSGNIGELFF. The CDR3 region has the DNA TGTGCCAGCAGGTTGATGGGCTCGGGGAACATCGGGGAGCTGTTTTTT.

The V call is TRBV4-2, the J call TRBJ1-4, with a tentative D call TRBD1 (5 bases). Germline-derived CDR1 and CDR2 are LGHNA and YNFKEQ. The CDR3 totals 17 residues. Trimming took 2 bases from V and 5 from J, leaving 18 bases between them. CDR3 DNA sequence: TGTGCCAGCAGCCAAAAAACGGGGGGACGGCTAAATGAAAAACTGTTTTTT. Translated: CASSQKTGGRLNEKLFF.

This clone has a single count. This sequence joins TRBV7-9 and TRBJ1-1; TRBD1 is a possible D gene (5 bases). CDR1 SEHNR and CDR2 FQNEAQ come from the germline V gene (reference sequence). Between the trimmed V and J ends, which lost 4 bases and 3 bases, there was a span of 15 bases. The CDR3 is 15 residues long. CDR3 sequence reads: CASSSPRQTHTEAFF. For the CDR3, the DNA is TGTGCCAGCAGCTCCCCGCGACAGACACACACTGAAGCTTTCTTT.

This clone showed up just once. This chain joins TRBV5-1 and TRBJ2-7; TRBD2 matches 7 bases. V shed 4 bases, J shed 5 bases, and the junction held 3 bases outside the gene matches. This CDR3 is built from 12 residues. Germline assignment: CDR1 SGHRS and CDR2 YFSETQ. CDR3 in amino acids: CASSVGTNEQYF. The CDR3 DNA sequence: TGCGCCAGCAGCGTTGGGACTAACGAGCAGTACTTC.

The V call is TRBV10-2, the J call TRBJ1-2; D is possibly TRBD1 (5 bases). Trimming stripped 8 bases from V and 0 bases from J, with 13 bases between. CDR1 is WSHSY, CDR2 SAAADI, per germline. The CDR3 is 14 amino acids. CDR3 in amino acids: CASGKGLPNYGYTF. The CDR3 bases are TGCGCCAGCGGAAAGGGGCTACCTAACTATGGCTACACCTTC.

This rearrangement joins TRBV5-1 to TRBJ2-5; 9 nucleotides match TRBD1. This CDR3 has 14 amino acids. V shed 3 bases, J shed 5 bases, and the junction held 5 bases outside the gene matches. Germline V gives CDR1 SGHRS, CDR2 YFSETQ. The CDR3 spells CASSSTGGFETQYF. The CDR3 DNA sequence: TGCGCCAGCAGCTCAACAGGGGGCTTTGAGACCCAGTACTTC.

This clone was observed a few times. This chain connects TRBV4-1 to TRBJ2-7, with TRBD1 identical over 7 bases. Germline values: CDR1 MGHRA, CDR2 YSYEKL. The CDR3 consists of 13 residues. V shed 2 bases and J 12 bases; nucleotides not matched to a gene: 10. In DNA, the CDR3 is TGCGCCAGCAGCCAACCAGGGGGTGAAGACTTGTACTTC. Translating gives CASSQPGGEDLYF.

The chain has TRBV7-2 and TRBJ2-7; TRBD1 is a possible D gene (6 bases). V was pared by 5 bases and J by 4 bases, with 12 bases between. Germline loops: CDR1 SGHTA, CDR2 FQGNSA. The CDR3 loop spans 13 amino acids. The CDR3 DNA follows: TGTGCCAGCAGCCTCCAGGGGTGGTACGAGCAGTACGTC. It encodes CASSLQGWYEQYV.

The V and J genes are TRBV10-3 and TRBJ2-7, with 8 bases aligning to TRBD1. The CDR3 is 14 amino acids. The V and J ends lost 6 bases and 4 bases, in that order; junction bases with no gene match: 8. Germline V lookup: CDR1 ENHRY, CDR2 SYGVKD. The CDR3 nucleotides read TGTGCCATCAGGGGGGACAGGCAGGAATACGAGCAGTACTTC. Protein product: CAIRGDRQEYEQYF.

With regard to this clone: This sequence may be a read error, since a much larger clone differs from it by one base. The chain combines TRBV7-6 with TRBJ1-1; D is ambiguous. The CDR3 loop spans 13 amino acids. Germline V gives CDR1 SGHVS, CDR2 FNYEAQ. The V end was cut by 5 bases, the J end by 2 bases, with 9 bases between. CDR3 bases: TGTGCCAGCAGCGCGGGCAGTAACACTGAAGCTTTCTTT. This gives the protein CASSAGSNTEAFF.